This T cell receptor (beta chain) stems from a study of T-cell reconstitution after alpha-beta-depleted transplantation in children. A library of TCRbeta sequences, prepared with unique molecular identifiers, was generated. TCRdb recomputed calls from the PCR reads with MiXCR, one row per CDR3 protein. The data contain approximately 200,000 distinct CDR3 sequences, roughly 15% of them seen just once; the ten biggest clones take up 13%. Germline V CDR1 and CDR2: SGHRS, YFSETQ. Trimming removed 3 bases from V and 3 bases from J, with 10 bases in between. This CDR3 has 14 amino acids. At least ten counts were recorded for this clonotype.

The chain recombines TRBV5-1 with TRBJ1-5; a possible D gene is TRBD1 (5 bases). The source material was PBMCs from the stem cell graft donor, sampled from the stem cell graft. The sequence derives from a human donor who donated a stem cell graft to a child with acute lymphoblastic leukemia. CDR3 residues: CASSWGGTNQPQHF. The CDR3 region has the DNA TGCGCCAGCAGCTGGGGGGGTACCAATCAGCCCCAGCATTTT.